The 13 T cell receptor beta chains below all came from one sample that was sequenced in a study of response to subunit inactivated influenza vaccine. From the RT-PCR reads, TCRdb called clonotypes with MiXCR, one entry per CDR3 protein. The sample lists about 650,000 distinct CDR3 sequences, about 14% occurring once. The input for sequencing was PBMCs from blood, taken less than 15 days before vaccination. These receptors were obtained from a man in his fifties who received an inactivated influenza vaccine.

This clonotype was seen a few times. Here the CDR3 reads CAIRPGQGLNTGELFF. In nucleotides, the CDR3 is TGTGCCATCAGACCGGGACAGGGCTTAAACACCGGGGAGCTGTTTTTT. The J gene is TRBJ2-2, the V gene TRBV10-3; 9 bases match TRBD1. The ends lost 6 bases at V and 2 bases at J; junction bases unmatched: 7. This CDR3 is built from 16 residues. Germline CDR1 and CDR2: ENHRY and SYGVKD.

This clonotype has ten or more counts. The chain uses TRBV6-2 or TRBV6-3 and TRBJ2-5, with a tentative D call TRBD1 (6 bases). Trimming shortened V by 2 bases and J by 5 bases, and 21 bases separated the two germline ends. The CDR3 is 17 residues long. Germline CDR1 reads MNHEY; CDR2 reads SVGEGT. DNA for the CDR3: TGTGCCAGCAGTTACGTTCTCGGACGGGACACCGAGGAGACCCAGTACTTC. This gives the protein CASSYVLGRDTEETQYF.

The genes are TRBV7-2 and TRBJ2-5; D is unresolved. V was trimmed by 1 base and J by 9 bases, leaving 18 bases between them. CDR1 and CDR2 from the germline V gene are SGHTA and FQGNSA. The CDR3 runs to 15 residues. The CDR3 DNA sequence: TGTGCCAGCAGCTTAGAGCCAGACCGAAGAGTGGCCCAGTACTTC. It translates to CASSLEPDRRVAQYF.

This clonotype has just a few counts. The chain employs TRBV9 and TRBJ2-7, with 7 bases lining up with TRBD1. V shed 0 bases, J shed 7 bases, and the junction held 7 bases outside the gene matches. The CDR3 is 14 amino acids. Germline-derived CDR1 and CDR2 are SGDLS and YYNGEE. The CDR3 loop is CASSVDRGGGEQYF. The CDR3 bases are TGTGCCAGCAGCGTAGACAGGGGTGGTGGAGAGCAGTACTTC.

The rearrangement joins TRBV10-2 to TRBJ2-7, with a tentative D call TRBD1 (6 bases). V lost 7 bases and J 3 bases, leaving 19 bases between the germline ends. Germline values: CDR1 WSHSY, CDR2 SAAADI. This CDR3 comprises 15 residues. CDR3 protein: CASMADRWRGYEQYF. As DNA, the CDR3 is TGCGCCAGCATGGCGGACAGATGGAGAGGCTACGAGCAGTACTTC.

This clonotype was seen ten or more times. The chain employs TRBV4-2 and TRBJ2-7, with 10 bases matching TRBD2. CDR3 length equals 17 residues. The germline V gene encodes CDR1 LGHNA and CDR2 YNFKEQ. J gave up 3 bases and V 0 bases, and 8 bases lay outside the gene matches. CDR3 protein: CASSQEGSSGGYYEQYF. In DNA, the CDR3 is TGTGCCAGCAGCCAAGAGGGGAGTAGCGGGGGGTACTACGAGCAGTACTTC.

The chain has TRBV6-4 and TRBJ2-3, with D perhaps assigned TRBD1 or TRBD2 (5 bases each). The CDR3 extends over 13 amino acids. Germline CDR1 MRHNA, CDR2 SNTAGT. V shed 4 bases and J shed 8 bases, with 13 bases lying between them. The chain's CDR3 is CASSVTDGTTQYF. In DNA, the CDR3 is TGTGCCAGCAGTGTCACAGACGGGACTACGCAGTATTTT.

As to this clonotype: This may be a read error: a much more frequent sequence differs by one nucleotide. The rearrangement uses TRBV29-1 and TRBJ2-1; no definite D call. With 6 bases removed from V and 5 bases from J, the gap between germline ends came to 5 bases. The CDR3 contains 10 residues. Germline V gene data show CDR1 as SQVTM and CDR2 as ANQGSEA. The DNA for the CDR3 is TGCAGCGTCGGGCACAATGAGCAGTTCTTC. Encoded protein: CSVGHNEQFF.

The chain has TRBV15 and TRBJ2-7; no definite D call. This CDR3 region has 15 residues. Per the germline V gene, CDR1 is LNHNV and CDR2 is YYDKDF (reference sequence). With 0 bases removed from V and 2 bases from J, the gap between germline ends came to 11 bases. The CDR3 reads CATSRDRGSPYEQYF. As DNA, the CDR3 is TGTGCCACCAGCAGAGATCGCGGCTCCCCCTACGAGCAGTACTTC.

This rearrangement joins TRBV5-5 to TRBJ2-1; D remains ambiguous. Looked up from germline, CDR1 is SGHKS and CDR2 is YYEKEE (reference sequence). The CDR3 length is 15 residues. Trimming removed 4 bases at V and 0 bases at J, with 11 bases between. DNA for the CDR3: TGTGCCAGCAGCGCCGACGATCTCTCCTACAATGAGCAGTTCTTC. It translates to CASSADDLSYNEQFF.

This clonotype appeared many times. The V call is TRBV5-1, the J call TRBJ2-7, with 10 bases matching TRBD1. CDR1 is SGHRS and CDR2 is YFSETQ in the germline V gene. This CDR3 contains 15 residues. Trimming at V came to 4 bases and at J to 3 bases, leaving 7 bases not matched to a gene. The CDR3 loop is CASSVGTGERYEQYF. The CDR3, as DNA: TGCGCCAGCAGCGTCGGGACAGGGGAACGCTACGAGCAGTACTTC. The complete variable domain, with remaining parts taken from reference TRBV5-1 and TRBJ2-7, reads KAGVTQTPRYLIKTRGQQVTLSCSPISGHRSVSWYQQTPGQGLQFLFEYFSETQRNKGNFPGRFSGRQFSNSRSEMNVSTLELGDSALYLCASSVGTGERYEQYFGPGTRLTVT.

This clonotype was observed many times. The chain combines TRBV19 with TRBJ1-1; 8 bases are shared with TRBD1. Germline CDR1 and CDR2: LNHDA and SQIVND (reference sequence). J was trimmed by 0 bases and V by 3 bases; bases with no gene match: 6. The CDR3 contains 16 residues. The CDR3 protein is CASSIDRGVLNTEAFF. CDR3 nucleotide sequence: TGTGCCAGTAGTATCGACAGGGGCGTACTGAACACTGAAGCTTTCTTT.

The rearrangement joins TRBV6-1 to TRBJ2-5, with a tentative D call TRBD1 (6 bases). Germline-derived CDR1 and CDR2 are MNHNS and SASEGT. Trimming removed 7 bases from V and 4 bases from J, with 25 bases in between. CDR3 size: 17 residues. In DNA form, the CDR3 reads TGTGCCAGCAAGCCTCGGGAAGGGGGAAGGACGCGAGAGACCCAGTACTTC. Amino acid sequence: CASKPREGGRTRETQYF.